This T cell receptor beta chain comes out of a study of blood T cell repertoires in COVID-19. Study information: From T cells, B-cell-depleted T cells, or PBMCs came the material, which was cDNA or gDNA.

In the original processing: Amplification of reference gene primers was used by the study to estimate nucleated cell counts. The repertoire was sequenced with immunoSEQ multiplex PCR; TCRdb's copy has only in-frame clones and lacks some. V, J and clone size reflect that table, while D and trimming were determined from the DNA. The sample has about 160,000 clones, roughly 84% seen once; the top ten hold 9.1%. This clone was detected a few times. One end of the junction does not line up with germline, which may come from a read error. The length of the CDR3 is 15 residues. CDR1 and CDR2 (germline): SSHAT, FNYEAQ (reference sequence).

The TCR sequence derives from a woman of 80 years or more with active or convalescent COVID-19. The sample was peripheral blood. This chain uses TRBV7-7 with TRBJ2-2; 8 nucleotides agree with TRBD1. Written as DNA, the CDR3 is TGTGCTAGCAGCGAGACAGGGGCGAACACCGGGGAGCTGTTTTTT. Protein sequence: CASSETGANTGELFF. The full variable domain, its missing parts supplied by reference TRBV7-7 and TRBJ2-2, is GAGVSQSPRYKVTKRGQDVTLRCDPISSHATLYWYQQALGQGPEFLTYFNYEAQPDKSGLPSDRFSAERPEGSISTLTIQRTEQRDSAMYRCASSETGANTGELFFGEGSRLTVL.